These 2 T cell receptor beta chains were sequenced from one sample in a study of early T cells in non-severe SARS-CoV-2 infection (dated by TCRdb to about 2021). Libraries were constructed by 5' RACE. The sequencer listed for this sample is NextSeq 500. The public reads were reprocessed in TCRdb via fastp at Q25 and MiXCR, keeping in-frame beta chains. Rows are unified per CDR3 protein, each entry keeping the most common DNA and genes. This sample gives 80,000 or so distinct CDR3 sequences in total; more than 12% of them show up just once. Clones ranked in the top ten supply about 3% of the sample. The sample was whole blood. The receptors were sampled from an adult who was a healthcare worker with PCR-confirmed SARS-CoV-2 infection or an uninfected control (not recorded which).

The chain uses TRBV30 and TRBJ2-7; TRBD2 aligns across 8 bases. V lost 0 bases and J lost 8; bases outside the gene matches: 12. Germline V gene lookup returns CDR1 GTSNPN and CDR2 SVGIG (reference sequence). The CDR3 extends over 15 amino acids. CDR3 DNA: TGTGCCTGGAGTGTACGGTCGGGAGGGCGGGAGAAGCAGTACTTC. Translated: CAWSVRSGGREKQYF.

This clonotype showed up many times. The chain combines TRBV19 with TRBJ2-7, with 9 bases matching TRBD1. Looked up from germline, CDR1 is LNHDA and CDR2 is SQIVND (reference sequence). The CDR3 loop spans 14 amino acids. V lost 10 bases, J lost 5 bases, and 12 bases stayed unmatched. CDR3 DNA: TGTGCCACCCATAGCCCGGGACAGGGTGACGAGCAGTACTTC. As protein: CATHSPGQGDEQYF.